The 20 T cell receptor beta chains listed next were all sequenced from one sample in a study of blood T cell repertoires in COVID-19. Profiling relied on immunoSEQ multiplex PCR, and the TCRdb table lists in-frame clones only, not all of them. Among nearly 45,000 clones listed, around nine tenths were seen once. The material sequenced was peripheral blood. These TCRs come from a middle-aged man with COVID-19, enrolled during active disease.

The chain carries TRBV5-6 and TRBJ2-2; 8 nucleotides agree with TRBD1. V dropped 2 bases and J dropped 4; count of bases not matched to a gene: 1. Germline-derived CDR1 and CDR2 are SGHDT and YYEEEE. The CDR3 length is 14 residues. CDR3 amino acids: CASSFGQGTGELFF. The CDR3, as DNA: TGTGCCAGCAGCTTCGGACAGGGCACCGGGGAGCTGTTTTTT.

CDR3 DNA sequence: TGTGCCAGTAAAACGTTGACAGGGCGGTTCACTGAAGCTTTCTTT. Translation: CASKTLTGRFTEAFF. The chain carries TRBV19 and TRBJ1-1; TRBD1 aligns across 7 bases. Unmatched junction bases numbered 12, after V lost 7 bases and J lost 4 bases. CDR3 length equals 15 residues. Germline loops: CDR1 LNHDA, CDR2 SQIVND (reference sequence).

The V gene is TRBV7-9, the J gene TRBJ2-7, with TRBD2 matching over 14 bases. Looked up from germline, CDR1 is SEHNR and CDR2 is FQNEAQ (reference sequence). Trimming took 2 bases from V and 1 from J; bases not matched to a gene: 10. CDR3 length equals 19 residues. The CDR3 loop is CASSLSPGTSGSKSYEQYF. The CDR3 DNA follows: TGTGCCAGCAGCTTAAGCCCGGGGACTAGCGGGAGTAAGTCCTACGAGCAGTACTTC. Full variable domain (outside the CDR3, taken from reference TRBV7-9 and TRBJ2-7): DTGVSQNPRHKITKRGQNVTFRCDPISEHNRLYWYRQTLGQGPEFLTYFQNEAQLEKSRLLSDRFSAERPKGSFSTLEIQRTEQGDSAMYLCASSLSPGTSGSKSYEQYFGPGTRLTVT.

The genes are TRBV4-2 and TRBJ2-3; 16 nucleotides match TRBD2. V lost 5 bases to trimming and J lost 6 bases; unmatched junction nucleotides: 11. Germline V lookup: CDR1 LGHNA, CDR2 YNFKEQ. The CDR3 runs to 18 residues. The CDR3 loop reads CASSSGTSGGAFLDTQYF. CDR3 nucleotide sequence: TGTGCCAGCAGCTCAGGGACTAGCGGGGGGGCCTTCCTTGATACGCAGTATTTT.

The CDR3 protein is CASSVEQGPYNEQFF. CDR3 bases: TGTGCCAGCAGCGTAGAACAGGGGCCCTACAATGAGCAGTTCTTC. The chain couples TRBV9 to TRBJ2-1, with 7 bases fitting TRBD1. The germline V gene encodes CDR1 SGDLS and CDR2 YYNGEE. This CDR3 comprises 15 residues. Trimming took 0 bases from V and 2 from J; bases not matched to a gene: 2.

This chain uses TRBV5-4 with TRBJ1-2; no reliable D call. Trimming stripped 3 bases from V and 4 bases from J, with 10 bases between. The CDR3 totals 13 residues. The V gene's germline CDR1 is SGHNT and CDR2 YYREEE (reference sequence). The CDR3 DNA reads as TGTGCCAGCAGCTACGACGGACTCTATGGCTACACCTTC. Translated, it gives CASSYDGLYGYTF.

This chain links TRBV4-2 with TRBJ2-3, with TRBD2 matching over 11 bases. J lost 2 bases, V lost 1 base, and 5 bases had no gene match. Germline lookup yields CDR1 LGHNA and CDR2 YNFKEQ. The CDR3 runs to 17 residues. The CDR3 DNA is TGTGCCAGCAGCCAAGGTACTAGCGGGGGATTCACAGATACGCAGTATTTT. Translation gives CASSQGTSGGFTDTQYF.

This sequence joins TRBV10-3 and TRBJ1-6; TRBD1 agrees at 8 bases. V trimming: 0 bases; J trimming: 7 bases; junction bases outside the gene matches: 8. Germline CDR1 reads ENHRY; CDR2 reads SYGVKD. The CDR3 spans 17 residues. This CDR3 reads CAISESDRALENSPLHF. In DNA, the CDR3 is TGTGCCATCAGTGAGTCGGACAGGGCCTTGGAAAATTCACCCCTCCACTTT.

This rearrangement joins TRBV14 to TRBJ2-3; perhaps TRBD1 as D (5 bases). Germline V CDR1 and CDR2: SGHDN, FVKESK. The CDR3 is made up of 15 amino acids. The ends were cut back, 2 bases at V and 3 bases at J, with 12 bases in the middle. CDR3 sequence (DNA): TGTGCCAGCAGCCAAACCAGGGTGCGAACAGATACGCAGTATTTT. This gives the protein CASSQTRVRTDTQYF.

CDR3 in DNA: TGTGCCAGCAGCTTAAAGGTCGGGTCGGGGGTATCTGGGGCCAACGTCCTGACTTTC. Its translation: CASSLKVGSGVSGANVLTF. The J gene is TRBJ2-6, the V gene TRBV11-2; D may be TRBD2 (6 bases). Per the germline V gene, CDR1 is SGHAT and CDR2 is FQNNGV. Trimming took off 2 bases at V and 1 base at J, with 18 bases between the two ends. The CDR3 extends over 19 amino acids.

The rearrangement joins TRBV6-6 to TRBJ1-3; no clear D gene. The length of the CDR3 is 12 residues. The V and J ends lost 7 bases and 4 bases respectively, with 8 bases between them. Germline CDR1 and CDR2: MNHNY and SVGAGI (reference sequence). CDR3 protein: CASTPGGNTIYF. The CDR3 DNA follows: TGTGCCAGCACCCCGGGGGGAAACACCATATATTTT.

This clone was seen only a few times. This rearrangement joins TRBV19 to TRBJ2-3; 8 bases are a match to TRBD2. This CDR3 contains 17 residues. J gave up 6 bases and V 5 bases, and 16 bases lay outside the gene matches. Germline values: CDR1 LNHDA, CDR2 SQIVND (reference sequence). The CDR3 sequence is CASSPRLATITRDTQYF. CDR3 nucleotide sequence: TGTGCCAGTAGTCCCCGACTAGCGACAATCACCCGGGATACGCAGTATTTT.

The genes are TRBV18 and TRBJ1-2, with a possible D match to TRBD1 (5 bases). V gave up 3 bases and J gave up 4 bases, with 12 bases separating them. The CDR3 totals 14 residues. Germline-derived CDR1 and CDR2 are KGHSH and LQKENI. DNA of the CDR3: TGTGCCAGCTCACCCTGGCAGGGTGGCTATGGCTACACCTTC. Translation gives CASSPWQGGYGYTF.

The chain is built from TRBV15 and TRBJ1-2; 8 bases fit TRBD1. The CDR3 totals 15 residues. Looked up from germline, CDR1 is LNHNV and CDR2 is YYDKDF (reference sequence). Trimming took 0 bases from V and 6 from J; bases not matched to a gene: 6. CDR3 residues: CATSRDQGADDGYTF. The DNA of the CDR3 is TGTGCCACCAGCAGAGATCAGGGGGCGGATGATGGCTACACCTTC.

The chain employs TRBV27 and TRBJ2-3; D unclear. The germline gives CDR1 MNHEY, CDR2 SMNVEV (reference sequence). The CDR3 has 15 residues. The V end lost 5 bases, the J end lost 2 bases, and 14 bases lay between the germline ends. The CDR3 protein is CASSTIMRSTDTQYF. CDR3 nucleotides: TGTGCCAGCAGTACCATTATGCGGTCCACAGATACGCAGTATTTT.

This chain uses TRBV29-1 with TRBJ2-3; a possible D gene is TRBD2 (6 bases). CDR1 is SQVTM, CDR2 ANQGSEA, per germline. The CDR3 covers 17 residues. V was clipped by 3 bases and J by 1 base, with 20 bases between them. The chain's CDR3 is CSVDVSGGVSGTDTQYF. As DNA, the CDR3 is TGCAGCGTTGACGTTAGCGGTGGGGTTAGTGGCACAGATACGCAGTATTTT.

The V gene is TRBV28, the J gene TRBJ2-7; maybe TRBD1 (6 bases). The V and J ends lost 1 base and 3 bases respectively, with 13 bases between them. The CDR3 totals 15 residues. Germline V gene data show CDR1 as MDHEN and CDR2 as SYDVKM. CDR3 residues: CASSLLGGSRYEQYF. The CDR3 region has the DNA TGTGCCAGCAGTTTATTAGGGGGTAGCCGCTACGAGCAGTACTTC.

This chain connects TRBV10-3 to TRBJ2-4; TRBD1 is a possible D gene (6 bases). Trimming removed 10 bases at V and 8 bases at J, with 15 bases between. Germline assignment: CDR1 ENHRY and CDR2 SYGVKD. The CDR3 has 12 amino acids. This CDR3 reads CATGQSVDIQYF. In DNA, the CDR3 is TGTGCCACTGGACAGTCCGTGGACATTCAGTACTTC.

The chain has TRBV19 and TRBJ2-7; D is unclear. V was trimmed by 7 bases and J by 0 bases, leaving 10 bases between them. In germline, CDR1 is LNHDA, CDR2 SQIVND (reference sequence). There are 13 residues in the CDR3. CDR3 coding DNA: TGTGCCAGTATGGCTTCCTTCTCCTACGAGCAGTACTTC. Residues: CASMASFSYEQYF.

CDR3 nucleotide sequence: TGTGCCAGCAGCTTTCAAGGAGGGACTAGCGTTCCTCGTCGGCTGTTTTTT. Translated: CASSFQGGTSVPRRLFF. The chain carries TRBV7-8 and TRBJ2-2; 10 nucleotides align to TRBD2. From germline, CDR1 is SGHVS and CDR2 FQNEAQ. CDR3 length equals 17 residues. The trim removed 3 bases at V and 13 bases at J, leaving 17 bases unmatched.